What follows are 2 T cell receptor beta chains derived from one specimen sequenced in a study of control samples from healthy donors and cancer patients (dated by TCRdb to the early 2020s). Library preparation was by the immunoSEQ multiplex PCR assay. TCRdb obtained this table from immuneACCESS and retained in-frame rearrangements with V and J assigned. These tables miss some clones; where compared with another copy, unresolved V genes account for less than half of the shortfall, and the remainder is unexplained. This sample lists about 140,000 clones; roughly 89% were detected once. Of the sample, about 7.6% is held by the ten largest clones. Sequencing was done on a sample of blood. These receptors were obtained from a man aged 18 to 30 in good health.

The rearrangement uses TRBV10-1 and TRBJ2-3; TRBD2 aligns across 8 bases. V gave up 1 base and J gave up 1 base; unmatched junction bases: 7. Germline V lookup: CDR1 WNHNN, CDR2 SYGVQD (reference sequence). The CDR3 length is 17 residues. CDR3 protein: CASSEFRSGGGTDTQYF. The CDR3 DNA follows: TGCGCCAGCAGTGAGTTCAGATCGGGGGGGGGCACAGATACGCAGTATTTT.

J is TRBJ1-4 and V is TRBV19, with TRBD1 identical over 8 bases. The V gene end was trimmed by 5 bases and the J gene end by 3 bases; junction bases not matched to a gene: 14. The CDR3 has 18 amino acids. Germline V gene sequence: CDR1 LNHDA, CDR2 SQIVND (reference sequence). The CDR3 is CASSPRRAGGAPNEKLFF. DNA of the CDR3: TGTGCCAGTAGTCCCCGAAGGGCAGGGGGCGCGCCTAATGAAAAACTGTTTTTT.